The sequence of this T cell receptor (beta chain) was determined in a study of blood T cell repertoires in COVID-19. Assignment of participants to cohorts was predicated upon participant-reported clinical history. Two consecutive negative NP/OP PCR tests, clearance, or resolved symptoms defined Cohort 3 recovery. The germline gives CDR1 MNHEY, CDR2 SMNVEV (reference sequence). This CDR3 is built from 13 residues. The V and J ends lost 3 bases and 6 bases, in that order; junction bases with no gene match: 2. In the original processing: Estimation of nucleated cell counts was performed using reference gene primer amplification. The method was immunoSEQ multiplex PCR; TCRdb's version includes in-frame clones alone and lacks a portion of them. The DNA gave D and trimming, while V, J and clone size come from that table. The sample shows more than 250,000 clones, around 90% of them seen only once.

The chain has TRBV27 and TRBJ1-2; TRBD1 matches 9 bases. The TCR comes from a woman aged 40 to 55 who had recovered from COVID-19. The sequenced sample consisted of PBMCs or T cells enriched from blood (not recorded which). In DNA form, the CDR3 reads TGTGCCAGCAGTTTCGGGACAGGGAATGGCTACACCTTC. Amino acids: CASSFGTGNGYTF.